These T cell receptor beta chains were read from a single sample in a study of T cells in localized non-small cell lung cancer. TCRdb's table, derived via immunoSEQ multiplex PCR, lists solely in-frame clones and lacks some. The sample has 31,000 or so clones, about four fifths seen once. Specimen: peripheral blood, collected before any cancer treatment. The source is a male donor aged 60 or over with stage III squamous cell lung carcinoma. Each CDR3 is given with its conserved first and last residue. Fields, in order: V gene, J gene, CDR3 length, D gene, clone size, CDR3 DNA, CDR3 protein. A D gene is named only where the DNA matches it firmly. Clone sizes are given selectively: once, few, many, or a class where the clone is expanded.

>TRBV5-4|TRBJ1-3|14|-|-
TGTGCCAGCAGCGTAGACAACTCTGGAAACACCATATATTTT
CASSVDNSGNTIYF
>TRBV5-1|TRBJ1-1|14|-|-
TGCGCCAGCAGCCAACAGGACAGCCACACTGAAGCTTTCTTT
CASSQQDSHTEAFF
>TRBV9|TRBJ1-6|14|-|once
TGTGCCAGCAGCGCTCCCGACAGTCATTCACCCCTCCACTTT
CASSAPDSHSPLHF
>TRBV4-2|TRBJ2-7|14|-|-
TGTGCCAGCAGCCAGAGGTCCACCCCCTACGAGCAGTACTTC
CASSQRSTPYEQYF
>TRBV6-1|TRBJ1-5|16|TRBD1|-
TGTGCCAGCAGTGGAATAAGGACAGGGCCCAATCAGCCCCAGCATTTT
CASSGIRTGPNQPQHF
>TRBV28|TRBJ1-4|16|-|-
TGTGCCAGCAGCCCAGCGCGTGCGGGGGCGCGGGAAAAACTGTTTTTT
CASSPARAGAREKLFF
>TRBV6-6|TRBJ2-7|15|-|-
TGTGCCAGCAGTTACCCCGGTCATACCGCCTACGAGCAGTACTTC
CASSYPGHTAYEQYF
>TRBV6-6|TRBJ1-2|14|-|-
TGTGCCAGCACCCCCCGAGCAGGGAGGGATGGCTACACCTTC
CASTPRAGRDGYTF
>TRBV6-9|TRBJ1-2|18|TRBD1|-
TGTGCCAGCAGTCTATGGGGCGCCAACCCCCTCGGACAGGATGGCTACACCTTC
CASSLWGANPLGQDGYTF
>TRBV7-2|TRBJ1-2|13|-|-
TGTGCCAGCAGTACGACAGACCGCTATGGCTACACCTTC
CASSTTDRYGYTF
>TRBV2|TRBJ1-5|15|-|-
TGTGCCAGCGGGGGACACGGATACTCCAATCAGCCCCAGCATTTT
CASGGHGYSNQPQHF
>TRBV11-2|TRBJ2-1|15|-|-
TGTGCCAGCAGCTTAGGTGGACAGGGAGGACTAGGGCAGTTCTTC
CASSLGGQGGLGQFF
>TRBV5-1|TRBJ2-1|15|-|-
TGCGCCAGCAGCTTGCAGCCAGGGGCCTACAATGAGCAGTTCTTC
CASSLQPGAYNEQFF
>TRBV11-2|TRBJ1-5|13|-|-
TGTGCCAGCAGCTTATCAGGGAACCAGCCCCAGCATTTT
CASSLSGNQPQHF
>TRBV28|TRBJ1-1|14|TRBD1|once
TGTGCCAGTGCTTCGGGACAGCTAAACACTGAAGCTTTCTTT
CASASGQLNTEAFF
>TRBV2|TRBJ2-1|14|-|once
TGTGCCAGCAGTGTGGAGGGCTCCTACAATGAGCAGTTCTTC
CASSVEGSYNEQFF
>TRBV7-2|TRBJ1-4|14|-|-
TGTGCCAGCAGCTTAGCGATACGTAATGAAAAACTGTTTTTT
CASSLAIRNEKLFF
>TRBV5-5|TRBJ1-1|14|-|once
TGTGCCAGCAGCTTGGGGCAGGCCCTTACATCGGCTTTCTTT
CASSLGQALTSAFF
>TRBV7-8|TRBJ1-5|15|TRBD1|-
TGTGCCAGCAGCCCCAGACAGGGCCCCAATCAGCCCCAGCATTTT
CASSPRQGPNQPQHF
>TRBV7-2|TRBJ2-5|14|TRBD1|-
TGTGCCAGCAGCTTGACAGGGGCCCGAGAGACCCAGTACTTC
CASSLTGARETQYF
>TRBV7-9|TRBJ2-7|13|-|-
TGTGCCAGCAGCCCGGGAAATATACCTGAGCAGTACTTC
CASSPGNIPEQYF
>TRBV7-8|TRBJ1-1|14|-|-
TGTGCCAGCAGCGGCGGAACATTGAACACTGAAGCTTTCTTT
CASSGGTLNTEAFF
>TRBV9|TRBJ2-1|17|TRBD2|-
TGTGCCAGCAGCGTCGGGACTAGTGGCTATGTAGGGCATGAGCAGTTCTTC
CASSVGTSGYVGHEQFF
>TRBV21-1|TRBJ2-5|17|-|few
TGTGCCAGCAGCAAAGGGGAGGGTCGCCCCCGGAGGGAGACCCAGTACTTC
CASSKGEGRPRRETQYF
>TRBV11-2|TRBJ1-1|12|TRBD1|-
TGTGCCAGCAGCCCAGGGGGCACTGAAGCTTTCTTT
CASSPGGTEAFF
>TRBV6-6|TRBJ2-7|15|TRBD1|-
TGTGCCAGCAGTTCCAGGGGGTCTTCCTCCTACGAGCAGTACTTC
CASSSRGSSSYEQYF
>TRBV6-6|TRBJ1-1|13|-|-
TGTGCCACCCTTTTGGGGGAGAACGCTGAAGCTTTCTTT
CATLLGENAEAFF
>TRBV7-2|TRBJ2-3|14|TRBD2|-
TGTGCCAGCAGCGCCCTAGCGGGAAAAGATACGCAGTATTTT
CASSALAGKDTQYF
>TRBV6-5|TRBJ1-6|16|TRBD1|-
TGTGCCAGCAGTTACGGGACAGGGGTAGCAGGTTCACCCCTCCACTTT
CASSYGTGVAGSPLHF
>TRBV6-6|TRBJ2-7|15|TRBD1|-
TGTGCCAGCAGTCGAACCGGGACAGTTAACTACGAGCAGTACTTC
CASSRTGTVNYEQYF
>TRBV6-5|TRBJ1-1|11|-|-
TGTGCCAGCAGTCAGACAGGTAAAGCTTTCTTT
CASSQTGKAFF
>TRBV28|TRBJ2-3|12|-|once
TGTGCCAGCAGTTCCCAAACAGATACGCAGTATTTT
CASSSQTDTQYF
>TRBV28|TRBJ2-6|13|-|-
TGTGCCAGCCAAATCTCTGGGGCCAACGTCCTGACTTTC
CASQISGANVLTF
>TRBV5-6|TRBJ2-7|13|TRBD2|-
TGTGCCAGCAGTTCGGGACTAGCCCACGAGCAGTACTTC
CASSSGLAHEQYF
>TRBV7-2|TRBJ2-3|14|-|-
TGTGCCAGCAGCGTAACTACCAGCACAGATACGCAGTATTTT
CASSVTTSTDTQYF
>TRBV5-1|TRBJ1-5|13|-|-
TGCGCCAGCAGCTTGGACGGACCTCAGCCCCAGCATTTT
CASSLDGPQPQHF
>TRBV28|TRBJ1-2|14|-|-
TGTGCCAGCAGTTTGCCCGAGGAATACTATGGCTACACCTTC
CASSLPEEYYGYTF
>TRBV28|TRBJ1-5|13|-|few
TGTGCCAGCAGTTGGGGCAGCAATCAGCCCCAGCATTTT
CASSWGSNQPQHF
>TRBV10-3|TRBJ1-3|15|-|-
TGTGCCATCAGTGTGGGCGGTAGCTCTGGAAACACCATATATTTT
CAISVGGSSGNTIYF
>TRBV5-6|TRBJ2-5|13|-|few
TGTGCCAGCAGCCGCATCGCCGTAGAGACCCAGTACTTC
CASSRIAVETQYF
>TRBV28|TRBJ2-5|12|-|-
TGTGCCAGCAGTTTGGGGGAAGAGACCCAGTACTTC
CASSLGEETQYF
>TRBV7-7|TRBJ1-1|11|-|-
TGTGCCAGCAGCTACGAGACTGAAGCTTTCTTT
CASSYETEAFF
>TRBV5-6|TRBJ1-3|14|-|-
TGTGCCAGCAGCTTGTTGGGGTCTGGAAACACCATATATTTT
CASSLLGSGNTIYF
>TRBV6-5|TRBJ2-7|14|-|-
TGTGCCAGCAGTTACTCGAGGCGGATCTACGAGCAGTACTTC
CASSYSRRIYEQYF
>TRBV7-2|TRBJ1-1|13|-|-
TGTGCCAGCAGCTTACTCTACAACACTGAAGCTTTCTTT
CASSLLYNTEAFF
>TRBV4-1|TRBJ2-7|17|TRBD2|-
TGCGCCAGCAGCCAAGATCGGCGGCGGGGGGGCCGGTACGAGCAGTACTTC
CASSQDRRRGGRYEQYF
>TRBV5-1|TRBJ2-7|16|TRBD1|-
TGCGCCAGCAGCTTGGCCGGGGACAGGGGGTCCTACGAGCAGTACTTC
CASSLAGDRGSYEQYF
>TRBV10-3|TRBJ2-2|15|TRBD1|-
TGTGCCATCAGTGAGTCAGGGGGCCATGGCGGGGAGCTGTTTTTT
CAISESGGHGGELFF